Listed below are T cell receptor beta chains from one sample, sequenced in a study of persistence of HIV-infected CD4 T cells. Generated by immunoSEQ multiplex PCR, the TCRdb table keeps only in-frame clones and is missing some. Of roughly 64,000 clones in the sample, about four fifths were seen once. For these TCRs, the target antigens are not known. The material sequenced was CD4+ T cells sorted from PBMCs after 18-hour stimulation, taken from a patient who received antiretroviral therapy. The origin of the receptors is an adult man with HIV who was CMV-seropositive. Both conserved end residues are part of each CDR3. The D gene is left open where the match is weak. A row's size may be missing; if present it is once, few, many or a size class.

DNA: TGTGCCAGCTCCCCGAGGAAAGATCCAGATACGCAGTATTTT; CDR3: CASSPRKDPDTQYF; V: TRBV27; D: NA; size: NA; J: TRBJ2-3
DNA: TGTGCCAGCAGTGAATTGGCGGGGGGCAATCAGCCCCAGCATTTT; CDR3: CASSELAGGNQPQHF; V: TRBV25-1; D: NA; size: NA; J: TRBJ1-5
DNA: TGTGCCAGCAGCGTAGGCGGGGGACCAGGGGAGCTGTTTTTT; CDR3: CASSVGGGPGELFF; V: TRBV9; D: TRBD2; size: NA; J: TRBJ2-2
DNA: TGTGCCAGCAGTTATCACCCGGACAGGCGGGATTCACCCCTCCACTTT; CDR3: CASSYHPDRRDSPLHF; V: TRBV5-5; D: TRBD1; size: NA; J: TRBJ1-6
DNA: TGTGCCAGCAGCCCGGTGGGCTATGGCTACACCTTC; CDR3: CASSPVGYGYTF; V: TRBV28; D: NA; size: NA; J: TRBJ1-2
DNA: TGTGCCACCAATCCTAAGAACAGAATGAACACTGAAGCTTTCTTT; CDR3: CATNPKNRMNTEAFF; V: TRBV15; D: NA; size: NA; J: TRBJ1-1
DNA: TGTGCCAGCAGCTCAAAGACCCGGAGCTCCTACAATGAGCAGTTCTTC; CDR3: CASSSKTRSSYNEQFF; V: TRBV7-8; D: NA; size: NA; J: TRBJ2-1
DNA: TGTGCCAGCAGCCCGGCAATTAACTATGGCTACACCTTC; CDR3: CASSPAINYGYTF; V: TRBV9; D: NA; size: NA; J: TRBJ1-2
DNA: TGTGCCTGGGCCCGAATAGCGGGGGGGAACACCGGGGAGCTGTTTTTT; CDR3: CAWARIAGGNTGELFF; V: TRBV30; D: TRBD2; size: NA; J: TRBJ2-2
DNA: TGTGCCATGTGGGGGGCAGGCTATGGCTACACCTTC; CDR3: CAMWGAGYGYTF; V: TRBV28; D: NA; size: NA; J: TRBJ1-2
DNA: TGTGCCAGCAGGACGGACAGGGCGTACACTGAAGCTTTCTTT; CDR3: CASRTDRAYTEAFF; V: TRBV2; D: TRBD1; size: NA; J: TRBJ1-1
DNA: TGTGCCAGCAGCTCAACCCCGATAGGACGGAATGAAAAACTGTTTTTT; CDR3: CASSSTPIGRNEKLFF; V: TRBV9; D: NA; size: NA; J: TRBJ1-4
DNA: TGTGCCAGCTCACTAGGTGGACAGGGAAAAAAACTGTTTTTT; CDR3: CASSLGGQGKKLFF; V: TRBV18; D: TRBD1; size: NA; J: TRBJ1-4
DNA: TGTGCCAGCAGCCCGAGGAGGGCTAGCGGGGGGGTCTCTGGGGCCAACGTCCTGACTTTC; CDR3: CASSPRRASGGVSGANVLTF; V: TRBV5-4; D: TRBD2; size: NA; J: TRBJ2-6
DNA: TGTGCCAGCACCCAATCATCAACAGATACGCAGTATTTT; CDR3: CASTQSSTDTQYF; V: TRBV12-3/TRBV12-4; D: NA; size: NA; J: TRBJ2-3
DNA: TGTGCCAGCAGCTTGGTGACAGCCGGCGAGCAGTACTTC; CDR3: CASSLVTAGEQYF; V: TRBV5-4; D: NA; size: NA; J: TRBJ2-7
DNA: TGTGCCACCAGCAGAGTGGGGCGACAGGGGAGCGAGCAGTACTTC; CDR3: CATSRVGRQGSEQYF; V: TRBV15; D: TRBD1; size: NA; J: TRBJ2-7
DNA: TGTGCCAGTAGTTCCAGGGGGCCCACCGGGGAGCTGTTTTTT; CDR3: CASSSRGPTGELFF; V: TRBV19; D: TRBD1; size: NA; J: TRBJ2-2
DNA: TGTGCCAGCAGTCCGGACAGAAGGAACACTGAAGCTTTCTTT; CDR3: CASSPDRRNTEAFF; V: TRBV2; D: NA; size: NA; J: TRBJ1-1
DNA: TGTGCCAGCAGCCCGGGACAGGGGCTCAATCAGCCCCAGCATTTT; CDR3: CASSPGQGLNQPQHF; V: TRBV7-2; D: TRBD1; size: NA; J: TRBJ1-5
DNA: TGTGCCAGCAGCTTAGGCTTTCAAGCGGGGGGCTACGAGCAGTACTTC; CDR3: CASSLGFQAGGYEQYF; V: TRBV7-2; D: TRBD2; size: NA; J: TRBJ2-7
DNA: TGTGCCAGCAGCCAGACAGGGGATCAGGGCTACACCTTC; CDR3: CASSQTGDQGYTF; V: TRBV5-4; D: TRBD1; size: NA; J: TRBJ1-2
DNA: TGCGCCAGCAGCTTGGATCGGGTGGGCACTGAAGCTTTCTTT; CDR3: CASSLDRVGTEAFF; V: TRBV5-1; D: NA; size: few; J: TRBJ1-1
DNA: TGTGCCAGCAGCTTAGGCAGGGTAACTAATGAAAAACTGTTTTTT; CDR3: CASSLGRVTNEKLFF; V: TRBV7-2; D: NA; size: NA; J: TRBJ1-4
DNA: TGCGCCAGCAGCCAAGACAATACGGGCTACACCTTC; CDR3: CASSQDNTGYTF; V: TRBV4-1; D: NA; size: few; J: TRBJ1-2
DNA: TGTGCCAGCAGTCCTCGACAGGGGGGTAAACCTAGCAATCAGCCCCAGCATTTT; CDR3: CASSPRQGGKPSNQPQHF; V: TRBV6-6; D: TRBD1; size: NA; J: TRBJ1-5
DNA: TGTGCCAGCACCCTTTTAAACCGACGAGGGGATGAGCAGTTCTTC; CDR3: CASTLLNRRGDEQFF; V: TRBV6-5; D: NA; size: NA; J: TRBJ2-1
DNA: TGTGCCAGCAGCCCCAGGGGGCTTTCTGGAAACACCATATATTTT; CDR3: CASSPRGLSGNTIYF; V: TRBV6-6; D: TRBD1; size: few; J: TRBJ1-3
DNA: TGTGCCAGCAGCCTCGTACAGGGGAACACTGAAGCTTTCTTT; CDR3: CASSLVQGNTEAFF; V: TRBV6-5; D: NA; size: NA; J: TRBJ1-1
DNA: TGTGCCAGCGGGATCTCCTACAATGAGCAGTTCTTC; CDR3: CASGISYNEQFF; V: TRBV9; D: NA; size: NA; J: TRBJ2-1